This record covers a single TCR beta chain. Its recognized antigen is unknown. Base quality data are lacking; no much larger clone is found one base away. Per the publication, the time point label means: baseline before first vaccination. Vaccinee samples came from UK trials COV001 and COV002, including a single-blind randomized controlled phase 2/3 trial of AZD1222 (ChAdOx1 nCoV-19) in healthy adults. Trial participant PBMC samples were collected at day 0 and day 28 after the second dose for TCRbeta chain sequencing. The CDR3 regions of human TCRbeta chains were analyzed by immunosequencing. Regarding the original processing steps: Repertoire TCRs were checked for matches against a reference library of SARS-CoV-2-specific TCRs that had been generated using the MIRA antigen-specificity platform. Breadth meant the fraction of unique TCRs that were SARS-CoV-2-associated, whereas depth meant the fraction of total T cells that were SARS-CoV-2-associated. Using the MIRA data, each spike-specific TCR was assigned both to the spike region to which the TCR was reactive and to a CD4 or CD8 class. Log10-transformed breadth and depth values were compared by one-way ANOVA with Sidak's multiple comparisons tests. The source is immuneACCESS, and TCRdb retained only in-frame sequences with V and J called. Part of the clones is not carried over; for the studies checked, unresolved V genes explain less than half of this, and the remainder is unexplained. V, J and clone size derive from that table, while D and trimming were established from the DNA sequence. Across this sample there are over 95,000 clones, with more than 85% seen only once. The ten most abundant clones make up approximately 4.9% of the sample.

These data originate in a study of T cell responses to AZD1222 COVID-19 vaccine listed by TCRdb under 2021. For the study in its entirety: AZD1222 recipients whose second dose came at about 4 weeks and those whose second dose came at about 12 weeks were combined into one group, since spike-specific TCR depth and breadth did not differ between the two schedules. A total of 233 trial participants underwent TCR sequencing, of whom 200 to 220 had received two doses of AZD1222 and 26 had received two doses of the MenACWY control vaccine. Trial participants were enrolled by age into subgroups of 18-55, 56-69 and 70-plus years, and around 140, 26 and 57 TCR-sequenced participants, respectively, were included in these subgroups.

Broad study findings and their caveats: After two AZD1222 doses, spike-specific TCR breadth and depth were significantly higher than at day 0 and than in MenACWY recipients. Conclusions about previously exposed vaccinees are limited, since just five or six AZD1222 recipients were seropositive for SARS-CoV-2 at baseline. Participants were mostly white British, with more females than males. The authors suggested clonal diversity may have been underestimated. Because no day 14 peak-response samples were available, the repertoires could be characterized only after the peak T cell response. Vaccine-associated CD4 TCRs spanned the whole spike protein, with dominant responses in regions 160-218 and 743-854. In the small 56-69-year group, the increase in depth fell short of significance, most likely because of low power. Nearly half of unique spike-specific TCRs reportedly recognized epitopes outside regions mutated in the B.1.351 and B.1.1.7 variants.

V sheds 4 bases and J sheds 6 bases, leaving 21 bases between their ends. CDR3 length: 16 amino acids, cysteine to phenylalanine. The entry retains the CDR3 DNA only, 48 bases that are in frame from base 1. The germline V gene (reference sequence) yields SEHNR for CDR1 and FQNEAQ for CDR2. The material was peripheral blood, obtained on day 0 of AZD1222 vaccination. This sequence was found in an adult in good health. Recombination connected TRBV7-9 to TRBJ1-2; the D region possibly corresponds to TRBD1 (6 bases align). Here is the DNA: TGTGCCAGCAGCTCCCTAGGGGGGGGGAGTGGCGATGGCTACACCTTC. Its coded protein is CASSSLGGGSGDGYTF.